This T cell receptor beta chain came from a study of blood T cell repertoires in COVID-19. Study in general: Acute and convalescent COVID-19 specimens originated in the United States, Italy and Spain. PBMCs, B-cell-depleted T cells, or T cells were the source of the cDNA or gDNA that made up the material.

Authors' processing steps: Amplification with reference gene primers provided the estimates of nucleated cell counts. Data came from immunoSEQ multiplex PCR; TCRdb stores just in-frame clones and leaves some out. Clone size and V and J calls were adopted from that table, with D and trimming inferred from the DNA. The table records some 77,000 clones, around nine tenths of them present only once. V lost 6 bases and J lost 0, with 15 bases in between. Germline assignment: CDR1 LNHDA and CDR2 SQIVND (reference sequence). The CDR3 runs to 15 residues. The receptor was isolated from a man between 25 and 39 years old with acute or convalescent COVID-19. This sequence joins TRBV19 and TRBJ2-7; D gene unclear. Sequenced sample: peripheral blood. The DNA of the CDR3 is TGTGCCAGTAGGGCAGCGAGTCTGCCCTCCTACGAGCAGTACTTC. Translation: CASRAASLPSYEQYF.